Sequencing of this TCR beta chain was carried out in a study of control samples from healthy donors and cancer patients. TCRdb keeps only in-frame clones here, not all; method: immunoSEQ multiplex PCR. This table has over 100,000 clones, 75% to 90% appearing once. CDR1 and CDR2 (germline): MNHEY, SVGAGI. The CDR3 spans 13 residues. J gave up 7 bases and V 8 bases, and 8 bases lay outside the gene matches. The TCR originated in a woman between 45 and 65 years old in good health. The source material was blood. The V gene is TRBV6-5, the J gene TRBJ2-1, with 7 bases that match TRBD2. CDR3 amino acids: CASLAGVLNEQFF. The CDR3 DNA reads TGTGCCAGCTTGGCGGGAGTCTTAAATGAGCAGTTCTTC.